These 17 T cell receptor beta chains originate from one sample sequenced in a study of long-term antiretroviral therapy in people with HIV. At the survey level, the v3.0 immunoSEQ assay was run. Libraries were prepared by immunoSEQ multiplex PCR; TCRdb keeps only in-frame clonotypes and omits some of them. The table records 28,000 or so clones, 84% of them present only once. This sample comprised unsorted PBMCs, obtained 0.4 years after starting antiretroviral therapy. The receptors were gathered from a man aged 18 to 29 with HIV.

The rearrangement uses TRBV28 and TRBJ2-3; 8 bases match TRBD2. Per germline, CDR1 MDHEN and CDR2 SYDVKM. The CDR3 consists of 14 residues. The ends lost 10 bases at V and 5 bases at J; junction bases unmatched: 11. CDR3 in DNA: TGTGCCACCGTGTACGGGGGGGCAGTAGATACGCAGTATTTT. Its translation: CATVYGGAVDTQYF. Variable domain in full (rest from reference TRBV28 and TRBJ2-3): DVKVTQSSRYLVKRTGEKVFLECVQDMDHENMFWYRQDPGLGLRLIYFSYDVKMKEKGDIPEGYSVSREKKERFSLILESASTNQTSMYLCATVYGGAVDTQYFGPGTRLTVL.

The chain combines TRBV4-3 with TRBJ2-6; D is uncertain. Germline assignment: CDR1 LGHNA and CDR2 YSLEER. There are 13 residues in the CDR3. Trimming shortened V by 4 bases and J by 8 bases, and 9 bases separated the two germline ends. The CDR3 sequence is CASSPLGTNVLTF. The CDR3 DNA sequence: TGCGCCAGCAGCCCCCTGGGGACCAACGTCCTGACTTTC.

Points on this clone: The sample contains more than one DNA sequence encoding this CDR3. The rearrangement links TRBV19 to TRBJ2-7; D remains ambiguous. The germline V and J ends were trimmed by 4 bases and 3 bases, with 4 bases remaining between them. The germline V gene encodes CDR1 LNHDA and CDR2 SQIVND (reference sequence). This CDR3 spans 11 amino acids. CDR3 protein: CASSSRYEQYF. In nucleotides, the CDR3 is TGTGCCAGTAGTAGCCGCTACGAGCAGTACTTC. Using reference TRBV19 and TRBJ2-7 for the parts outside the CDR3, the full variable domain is DGGITQSPKYLFRKEGQNVTLSCEQNLNHDAMYWYRQDPGQGLRLIYYSQIVNDFQKGDIAEGYSVSREKKESFPLTVTSAQKNPTAFYLCASSSRYEQYFGPGTRLTVT.

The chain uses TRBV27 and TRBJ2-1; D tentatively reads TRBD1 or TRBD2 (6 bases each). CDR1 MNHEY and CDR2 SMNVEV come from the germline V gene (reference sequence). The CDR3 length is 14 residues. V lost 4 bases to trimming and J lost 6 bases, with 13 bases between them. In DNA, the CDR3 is TGTGCCAGCAGTTCAGGGGACTCCGTCAATGAGCAGTTCTTC. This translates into CASSSGDSVNEQFF.

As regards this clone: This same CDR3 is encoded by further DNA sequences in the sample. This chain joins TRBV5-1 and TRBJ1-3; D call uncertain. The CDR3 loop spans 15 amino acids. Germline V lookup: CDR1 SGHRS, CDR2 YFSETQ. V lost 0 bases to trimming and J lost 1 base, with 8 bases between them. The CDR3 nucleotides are TGCGCCAGCAGCTTGGACCGAGGATCTGGAAACACCATATATTTT. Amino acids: CASSLDRGSGNTIYF.

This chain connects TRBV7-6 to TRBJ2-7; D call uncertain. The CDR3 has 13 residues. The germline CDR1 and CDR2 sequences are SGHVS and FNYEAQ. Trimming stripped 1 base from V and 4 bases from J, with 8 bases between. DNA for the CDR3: TGTGCCAGCAGCTTAGGGGATCCATACGAGCAGTACTTC. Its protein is CASSLGDPYEQYF.

The CDR3 region is CASRRGVTDTQYF. Here the CDR3 DNA reads TGTGCCAGCAGGCGCGGGGTTACAGATACGCAGTATTTT. V and J are TRBV6-5 and TRBJ2-3; the D gene is possibly TRBD2 (6 bases). The CDR3 totals 13 residues. CDR1 is MNHEY, CDR2 SVGAGI, per germline. V was trimmed by 6 bases and J by 3 bases, leaving 10 bases between them.

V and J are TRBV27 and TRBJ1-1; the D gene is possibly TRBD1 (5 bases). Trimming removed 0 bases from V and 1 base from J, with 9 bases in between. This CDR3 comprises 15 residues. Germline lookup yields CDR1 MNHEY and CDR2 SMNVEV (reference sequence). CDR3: CASSLSKTGNTEAFF. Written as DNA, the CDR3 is TGTGCCAGCAGTTTATCGAAAACAGGGAACACTGAAGCTTTCTTT.

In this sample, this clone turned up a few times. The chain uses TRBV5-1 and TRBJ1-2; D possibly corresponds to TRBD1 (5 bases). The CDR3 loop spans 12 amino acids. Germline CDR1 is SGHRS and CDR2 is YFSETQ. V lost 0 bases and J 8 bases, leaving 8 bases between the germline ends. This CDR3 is CASSLAGDGYTF. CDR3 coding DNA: TGCGCCAGCAGCTTGGCCGGGGACGGCTACACCTTC.

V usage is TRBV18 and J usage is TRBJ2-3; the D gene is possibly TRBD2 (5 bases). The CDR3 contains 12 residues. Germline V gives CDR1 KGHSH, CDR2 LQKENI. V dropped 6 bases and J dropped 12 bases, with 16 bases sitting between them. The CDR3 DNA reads TGTGCCAGCTCCCCCCGGCTGGACTCCCAGTATTTT. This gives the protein CASSPRLDSQYF.

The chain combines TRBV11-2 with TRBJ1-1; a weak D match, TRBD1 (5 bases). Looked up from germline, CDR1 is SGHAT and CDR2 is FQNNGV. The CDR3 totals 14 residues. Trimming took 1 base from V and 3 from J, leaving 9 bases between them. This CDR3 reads CASSLAGRDTEAFF. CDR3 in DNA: TGTGCCAGCAGCTTAGCAGGGAGGGACACTGAAGCTTTCTTT.

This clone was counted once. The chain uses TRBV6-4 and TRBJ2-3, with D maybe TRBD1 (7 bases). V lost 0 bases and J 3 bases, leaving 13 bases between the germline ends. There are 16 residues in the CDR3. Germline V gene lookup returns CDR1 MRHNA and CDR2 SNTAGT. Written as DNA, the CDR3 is TGTGCCAGCAGTGACTCGCCAGGGGGGTCAACAGATACGCAGTATTTT. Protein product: CASSDSPGGSTDTQYF.

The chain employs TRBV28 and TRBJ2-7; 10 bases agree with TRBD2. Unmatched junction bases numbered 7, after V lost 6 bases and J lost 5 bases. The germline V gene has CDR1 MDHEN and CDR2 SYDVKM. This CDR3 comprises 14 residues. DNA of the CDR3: TGTGCCAGCAGGGCTAGCGGGAGTTTCCACGAGCAGTACTTC. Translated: CASRASGSFHEQYF.

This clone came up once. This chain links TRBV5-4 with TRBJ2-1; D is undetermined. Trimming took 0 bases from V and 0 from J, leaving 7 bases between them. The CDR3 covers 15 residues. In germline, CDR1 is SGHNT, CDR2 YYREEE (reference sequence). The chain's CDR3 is CASSLGLSSYNEQFF. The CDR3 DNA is TGTGCCAGCAGCTTGGGACTCAGCTCCTACAATGAGCAGTTCTTC. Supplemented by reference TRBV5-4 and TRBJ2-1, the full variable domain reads ETGVTQSPTHLIKTRGQQVTLRCSSQSGHNTVSWYQQALGQGPQFIFQYYREEENGRGNFPPRFSGLQFPNYSSELNVNALELDDSALYLCASSLGLSSYNEQFFGPGTRLTVL.

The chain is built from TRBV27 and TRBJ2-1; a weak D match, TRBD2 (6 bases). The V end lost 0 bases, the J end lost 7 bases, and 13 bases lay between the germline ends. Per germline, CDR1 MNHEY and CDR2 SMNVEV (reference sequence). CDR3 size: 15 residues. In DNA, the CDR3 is TGTGCCAGCAGTTTATCAGCGGGCGGAGGGAATGAGCAGTTCTTC. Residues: CASSLSAGGGNEQFF.

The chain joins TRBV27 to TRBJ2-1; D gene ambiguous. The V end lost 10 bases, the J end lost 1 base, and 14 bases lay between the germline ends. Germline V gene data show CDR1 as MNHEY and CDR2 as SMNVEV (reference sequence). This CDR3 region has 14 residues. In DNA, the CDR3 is TGTGCCACCTCACACGGATCATCCTACAATGAGCAGTTCTTC. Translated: CATSHGSSYNEQFF.

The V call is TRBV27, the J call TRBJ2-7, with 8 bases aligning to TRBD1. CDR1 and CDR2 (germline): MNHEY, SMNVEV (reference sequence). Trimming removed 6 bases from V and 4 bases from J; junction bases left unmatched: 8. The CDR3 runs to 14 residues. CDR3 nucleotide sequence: TGTGCCAGCAGCTCCCCCGACAGGGGTTACGAGCAGTACTTC. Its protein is CASSSPDRGYEQYF.